This T cell receptor (beta chain) was recovered during a study of beta chain features in type 1 diabetes. The study's findings and limits: Significant though moderate, a shortening of TCRB CDR3s appeared in all four CD4+ subsets of Type 1 diabetes patients.

As to this clone: What it recognizes is unknown.

Since all of the isolated RNA was reverse transcribed, expressed TCRB transcripts were what got sequenced. The protocol was immunoSEQ multiplex PCR, while the TCRdb copy is restricted to in-frame clones and leaves out a portion. Here the sample spans under 300,000 clones, about 15% being singletons. This CDR3 comprises 17 residues. After removal of 0 bases from V and 4 bases from J, the junction contained 5 bases not matched to a gene. The germline CDR1 and CDR2 sequences are LNHNV and YYDKDF (reference sequence). The gene calls are TRBV15 and TRBJ2-1; 11 bases line up with TRBD2. Sequencing used naive CD4+ T cells from blood. The TCR sequence derives from a man aged 25-45 years with type 1 diabetes. The CDR3 DNA reads as TGTGCCACCAGCAGAGATCATGGGACTAGCGGTTACAATGAGCAGTTCTTC. It translates to CATSRDHGTSGYNEQFF.